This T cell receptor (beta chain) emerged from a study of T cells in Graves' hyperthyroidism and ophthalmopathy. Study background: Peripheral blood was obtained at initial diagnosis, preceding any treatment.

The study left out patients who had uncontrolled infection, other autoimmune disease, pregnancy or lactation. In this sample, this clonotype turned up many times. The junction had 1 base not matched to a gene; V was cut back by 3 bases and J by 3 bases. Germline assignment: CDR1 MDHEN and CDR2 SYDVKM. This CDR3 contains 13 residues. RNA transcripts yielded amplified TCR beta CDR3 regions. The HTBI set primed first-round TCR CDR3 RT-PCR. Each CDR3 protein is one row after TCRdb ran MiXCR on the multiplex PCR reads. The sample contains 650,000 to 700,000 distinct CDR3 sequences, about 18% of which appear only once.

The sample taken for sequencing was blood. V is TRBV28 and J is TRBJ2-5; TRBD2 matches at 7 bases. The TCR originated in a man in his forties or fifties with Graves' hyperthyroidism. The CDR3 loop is CASSFGLEETQYF. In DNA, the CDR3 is TGTGCCAGCAGTTTCGGACTAGAAGAGACCCAGTACTTC.